This T cell receptor (beta chain) was retrieved from a study of blood T cell repertoires in COVID-19. For the study at large: The cDNA or gDNA used as material had been derived from T cells, B-cell-depleted T cells, or PBMCs.

Deletions cut 0 bases from V and 0 bases from J, with 9 bases between. Germline V gives CDR1 SGHKS, CDR2 YYEKEE (reference sequence). This CDR3 is 15 amino acids long. Authors' processing steps: Estimation of nucleated cell counts was performed using reference gene primer amplification. Using immunoSEQ multiplex PCR, the repertoire was profiled, and TCRdb retains in-frame clones only, with some absent. V and J calls and clone size are given by that table; D and trimming were obtained from the DNA. This sample carries over 120,000 clones, about nine tenths of them seen once, and the ten largest clones take about 4.5%. Everyone who took part was roughly 18 to 89 years old, and they came from about two dozen US areas. Allocation to cohorts depended on clinical history reported by the participants.

The source of this sequence is a man aged 50-60 years who had recovered from COVID-19. The rearrangement joins TRBV5-5 to TRBJ1-2, with D possibly TRBD1 on 5 matching bases. Sample: PBMCs or T cells enriched from blood (not recorded which). The CDR3 loop is CASSLGQRANYGYTF. CDR3 coding DNA: TGTGCCAGCAGCTTGGGACAGAGAGCTAACTATGGCTACACCTTC. The full variable domain, rest sourced from reference TRBV5-5 and TRBJ1-2, is DAGVTQSPTHLIKTRGQQVTLRCSPISGHKSVSWYQQVLGQGPQFIFQYYEKEERGRGNFPDRFSARQFPNYSSELNVNALLLGDSALYLCASSLGQRANYGYTFGSGTRLTVV.